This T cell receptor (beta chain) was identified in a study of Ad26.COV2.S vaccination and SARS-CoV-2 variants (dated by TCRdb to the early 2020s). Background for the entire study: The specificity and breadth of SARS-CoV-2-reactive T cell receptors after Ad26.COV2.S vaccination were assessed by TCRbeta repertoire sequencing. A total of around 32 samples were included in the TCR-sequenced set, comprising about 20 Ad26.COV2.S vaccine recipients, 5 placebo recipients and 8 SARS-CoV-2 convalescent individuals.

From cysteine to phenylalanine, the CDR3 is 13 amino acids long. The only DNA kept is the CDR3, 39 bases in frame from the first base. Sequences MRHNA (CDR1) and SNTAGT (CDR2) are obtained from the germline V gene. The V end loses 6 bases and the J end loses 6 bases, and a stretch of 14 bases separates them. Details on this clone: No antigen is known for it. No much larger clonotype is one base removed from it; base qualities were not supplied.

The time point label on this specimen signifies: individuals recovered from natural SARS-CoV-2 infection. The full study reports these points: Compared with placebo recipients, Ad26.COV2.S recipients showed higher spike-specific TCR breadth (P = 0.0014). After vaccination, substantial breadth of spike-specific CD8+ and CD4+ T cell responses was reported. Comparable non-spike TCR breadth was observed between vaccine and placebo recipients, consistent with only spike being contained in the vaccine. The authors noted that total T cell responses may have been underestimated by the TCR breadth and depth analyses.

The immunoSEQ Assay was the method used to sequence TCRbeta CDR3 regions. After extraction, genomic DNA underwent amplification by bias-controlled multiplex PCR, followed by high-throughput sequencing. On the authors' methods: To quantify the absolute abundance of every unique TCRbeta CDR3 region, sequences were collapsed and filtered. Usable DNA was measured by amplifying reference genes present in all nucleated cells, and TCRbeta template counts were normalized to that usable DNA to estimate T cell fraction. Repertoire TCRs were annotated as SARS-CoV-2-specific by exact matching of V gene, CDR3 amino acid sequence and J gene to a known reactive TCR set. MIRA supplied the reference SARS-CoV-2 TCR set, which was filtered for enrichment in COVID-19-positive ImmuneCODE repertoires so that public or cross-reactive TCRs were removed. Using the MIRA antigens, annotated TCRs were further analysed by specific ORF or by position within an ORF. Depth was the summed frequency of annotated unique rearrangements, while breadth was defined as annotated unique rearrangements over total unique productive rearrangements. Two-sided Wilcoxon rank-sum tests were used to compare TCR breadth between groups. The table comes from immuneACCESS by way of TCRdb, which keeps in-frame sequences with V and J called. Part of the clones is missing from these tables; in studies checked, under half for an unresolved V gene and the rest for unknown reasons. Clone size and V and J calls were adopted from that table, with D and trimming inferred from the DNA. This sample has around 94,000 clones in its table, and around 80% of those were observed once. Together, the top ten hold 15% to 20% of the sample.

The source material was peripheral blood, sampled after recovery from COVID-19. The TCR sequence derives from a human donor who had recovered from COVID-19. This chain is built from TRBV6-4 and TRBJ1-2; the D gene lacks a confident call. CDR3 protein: CASSPTGGDGYTF. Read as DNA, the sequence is TGTGCCAGCAGCCCGACGGGAGGAGATGGCTACACCTTC.